The present entry profiles one T cell receptor (beta chain) with its context. The sample belongs to a study of cytomegalovirus exposure and HLA in healthy donors. 13 Jbeta primers and 60 Vbeta primers were used for the PCR. Method: immunoSEQ multiplex PCR; TCRdb's copy keeps in-frame clones and lacks some. In the table there are approximately 150,000 clones, 81% of which are singletons. The receptor was isolated from a man aged 50-59 years in good health and CMV-seropositive. The sequenced sample consisted of PBMCs.

The CDR3 sequence is CAWRGTRRAFF. CDR3 nucleotide sequence: TGTGCCTGGAGGGGGACAAGGAGAGCTTTCTTT. The chain carries TRBV30 and TRBJ1-1; tentatively, D is TRBD1 (6 bases). V dropped 3 bases and J dropped 10 bases, with 12 bases sitting between them. This CDR3 spans 11 amino acids. From germline, CDR1 is GTSNPN and CDR2 SVGIG (reference sequence).